Presented here are 29 T cell receptor beta chains from one specimen sequenced in a study of blood T cell repertoires in COVID-19. Profiled with immunoSEQ multiplex PCR; TCRdb holds only in-frame clones, not every one. The table records 200,000 to 250,000 clones, less than 85% of them present only once. The source material was PBMCs or T cells enriched from blood (not recorded which). The receptors originated from a man in his sixties who had recovered from COVID-19.

Worth noting for this clone: In the same sample, other DNA sequences code for this CDR3. The rearrangement uses TRBV18 and TRBJ1-2; D remains ambiguous. V shed 3 bases and J shed 0 bases, with 8 bases lying between them. The CDR3 spans 14 residues. Germline values: CDR1 KGHSH, CDR2 LQKENI. The CDR3 loop reads CASSPTGANYGYTF. In nucleotides, the CDR3 is TGTGCCAGCTCACCCACGGGAGCTAACTATGGCTACACCTTC.

The chain joins TRBV6-6 to TRBJ2-7, with 9 nucleotides matching TRBD1. The V gene end was trimmed by 4 bases and the J gene end by 5 bases; junction bases not matched to a gene: 9. Germline-derived CDR1 and CDR2 are MNHNY and SVGAGI (reference sequence). CDR3 size: 15 residues. The CDR3 coding sequence is TGTGCCAGCAGTTTGTCCCGGACAGGGGTCCACGAGCAGTACTTC. Translating it yields CASSLSRTGVHEQYF.

The chain has TRBV6-1 and TRBJ1-2, with D maybe TRBD1 (5 bases). Deletions cut 0 bases from V and 1 base from J, with 18 bases between. The CDR3 covers 18 residues. Germline lookup yields CDR1 MNHNS and CDR2 SASEGT. CDR3 DNA: TGTGCCAGCAGTGAAGCGGGAGGCGGGGGGTTTGGTAACTATGGCTACACCTTC. This gives the protein CASSEAGGGGFGNYGYTF.

This chain connects TRBV5-1 to TRBJ2-7; maybe TRBD1 (5 bases). The CDR3 is 15 amino acids. Germline V gene lookup returns CDR1 SGHRS and CDR2 YFSETQ. Trimming cost V 2 bases and J 2 bases, with 14 bases left between them. This CDR3 is CASSLSSGITYEQYF. The CDR3 DNA is TGCGCCAGCAGCTTAAGTTCAGGGATCACCTACGAGCAGTACTTC.

The DNA for the CDR3 is TGTGCCAGCTCAAAGGGGGTTGAAGAGACCCAGTACTTC. This sequence encodes CASSKGVEETQYF. This chain links TRBV18 with TRBJ2-5; tentative D call: TRBD1 (6 bases). V lost 5 bases and J 3 bases, leaving 10 bases between the germline ends. The length of the CDR3 is 13 residues. Germline values: CDR1 KGHSH, CDR2 LQKENI.

The sample holds a few counts of this clone. The chain carries TRBV20-1 and TRBJ1-4, with D possibly matching TRBD1 (6 bases). Germline V gene data show CDR1 as DFQATT and CDR2 as SNEGSKA (reference sequence). There are 15 residues in the CDR3. Trimming removed 3 bases at V and 7 bases at J, with 18 bases between. CDR3 amino acids: CSASKAPGHREKLFF. Written as DNA, the CDR3 is TGCAGTGCTAGTAAAGCCCCGGGACACCGTGAAAAACTGTTTTTT.

A note on this clone: A junction boundary mismatches the germline segment, possibly from a read error. The chain is built from TRBV7-7 and TRBJ1-1, with D maybe TRBD1 (5 bases). CDR3 size: 12 residues. The germline V gene has CDR1 SSHAT and CDR2 FNYEAQ (reference sequence). DNA of the CDR3: TGTGCTAGCAGCTTAGGGGCGACGGAAGCTTTCTTT. It encodes CASSLGATEAFF.

The rearrangement uses TRBV19 and TRBJ2-3, with TRBD2 identical over 8 bases. This CDR3 comprises 15 residues. Germline V gene lookup returns CDR1 LNHDA and CDR2 SQIVND (reference sequence). J was trimmed by 1 base and V by 3 bases; bases with no gene match: 3. The CDR3 loop reads CASSMRRGGTDTQYF. CDR3 in DNA: TGTGCCAGTAGTATGCGGCGGGGGGGCACAGATACGCAGTATTTT.

The gene calls are TRBV4-3 and TRBJ2-3, with D unresolved. With 0 bases removed from V and 2 bases from J, the gap between germline ends came to 12 bases. The germline CDR1 and CDR2 sequences are LGHNA and YSLEER. This CDR3 comprises 16 residues. As DNA, the CDR3 is TGCGCCAGCAGCCAAGATCTATACAGTTACACAGATACGCAGTATTTT. It codes for CASSQDLYSYTDTQYF.

CDR3 nucleotide sequence: TGTGCCAGCAGCGGGAGACAGGGAAACTATGGCTACACCTTC. Its translation is CASSGRQGNYGYTF. V usage is TRBV9 and J usage is TRBJ1-2, with 7 bases fitting TRBD1. This CDR3 comprises 14 residues. The J segment lost 2 bases and the V segment lost 3 bases, leaving 4 bases of the junction unmatched. CDR1 SGDLS and CDR2 YYNGEE come from the germline V gene.

The V and J genes are TRBV19 and TRBJ1-2; unclear D gene. Trimming left V 5 bases short and J 2 bases short, with 21 bases between. Germline CDR1 LNHDA, CDR2 SQIVND (reference sequence). The CDR3 sequence is 17 residues long. Here the CDR3 reads CASSRTVSLKQNYGYTF. CDR3 nucleotide sequence: TGTGCCAGTAGTCGGACTGTATCTCTAAAACAGAACTATGGCTACACCTTC. Filled out from reference TRBV19 and TRBJ1-2, the complete variable domain reads DGGITQSPKYLFRKEGQNVTLSCEQNLNHDAMYWYRQDPGQGLRLIYYSQIVNDFQKGDIAEGYSVSREKKESFPLTVTSAQKNPTAFYLCASSRTVSLKQNYGYTFGSGTRLTVV.

This rearrangement joins TRBV6-5 to TRBJ1-2; 8 bases are shared with TRBD1. The CDR3 extends over 13 amino acids. V gave up 11 bases and J gave up 7 bases; unmatched junction bases: 12. The germline V gene encodes CDR1 MNHEY and CDR2 SVGAGI. CDR3: CAVQSGGASGYTF. In nucleotides, the CDR3 is TGTGCCGTCCAATCAGGGGGCGCTTCTGGCTACACCTTC.

The chain uses TRBV15 and TRBJ1-2, with D unresolved. The CDR3 length is 14 residues. Trimming stripped 2 bases from V and 2 bases from J, with 9 bases between. The germline V gene encodes CDR1 LNHNV and CDR2 YYDKDF (reference sequence). This chain's CDR3 is CATSRPDTNYGYTF. CDR3 nucleotide sequence: TGTGCCACCAGCAGACCCGACACCAACTATGGCTACACCTTC.

This clone occurred a few times. The genes are TRBV10-3 and TRBJ2-7; perhaps TRBD1 as D (6 bases). CDR1 is ENHRY and CDR2 is SYGVKD in the germline V gene. The ends were cut back, 11 bases at V and 3 bases at J, with 17 bases in the middle. The length of the CDR3 is 13 residues. In DNA, the CDR3 is TGTGCCCCCTCACGGGACAATAGCTACGAGCAGTACTTC. Protein sequence: CAPSRDNSYEQYF.

The chain is built from TRBV5-5 and TRBJ1-1, with D tentatively TRBD1 (5 bases). Trimming took off 2 bases at V and 0 bases at J, with 8 bases between the two ends. CDR3 length: 14 amino acids. Per the germline V gene, CDR1 is SGHKS and CDR2 is YYEKEE (reference sequence). The CDR3 region is CASSFGAVNTEAFF. DNA for the CDR3: TGTGCCAGCAGCTTTGGGGCGGTGAACACTGAAGCTTTCTTT.

J is TRBJ1-2 and V is TRBV11-2; D is unresolved. The germline gives CDR1 SGHAT, CDR2 FQNNGV. The CDR3 extends over 13 amino acids. The V end lost 4 bases, the J end lost 10 bases, and 16 bases lay between the germline ends. This chain's CDR3 is CASSSPLVEDYTF. The CDR3 coding sequence is TGTGCCAGCAGCTCCCCCCTTGTGGAGGACTACACCTTC.

This chain links TRBV5-1 with TRBJ1-3; weak D call: TRBD1 (6 bases). The CDR3 has 14 residues. Deletions cut 7 bases from V and 5 bases from J, with 16 bases between. Germline-derived CDR1 and CDR2 are SGHRS and YFSETQ. The CDR3, as DNA: TGCGCCAGCTCCGAGACAGGTCGGAGAAACACCATATATTTT. Translating it yields CASSETGRRNTIYF.

This chain links TRBV18 with TRBJ2-7; possible D gene TRBD2, 6 bases. This CDR3 comprises 13 residues. Trimming stripped 4 bases from V and 3 bases from J, with 10 bases between. Germline loops: CDR1 KGHSH, CDR2 LQKENI. This CDR3 is CASSLADNYEQYF. Here the CDR3 DNA reads TGTGCCAGCTCACTAGCGGACAACTACGAGCAGTACTTC.

The CDR3 region has the DNA TGTGCCAGTAGTATCGCAAGGGGTAATGAAGCTTTCTTT. This gives the protein CASSIARGNEAFF. The chain links TRBV19 to TRBJ1-1, with D perhaps TRBD1 (5 bases). Germline-derived CDR1 and CDR2 are LNHDA and SQIVND (reference sequence). CDR3 length equals 13 residues. V dropped 3 bases and J dropped 7 bases, with 12 bases sitting between them.

The table lists this clone with a count of one. This rearrangement joins TRBV5-4 to TRBJ2-3; D gene uncertain. From germline, CDR1 is SGHNT and CDR2 YYREEE (reference sequence). The CDR3 runs to 15 residues. Deletions cut 0 bases from V and 1 base from J, with 9 bases between. The CDR3 DNA reads TGTGCCAGCAGCTTGGAACGGGTGGGCACAGATACGCAGTATTTT. Protein sequence: CASSLERVGTDTQYF.

The gene calls are TRBV5-1 and TRBJ2-7; D call uncertain. Germline V lookup: CDR1 SGHRS, CDR2 YFSETQ. With 0 bases removed from V and 2 bases from J, the gap between germline ends came to 9 bases. The CDR3 is 14 residues long. The CDR3 loop is CASSLEAQTYEQYF. DNA for the CDR3: TGCGCCAGCAGCTTGGAGGCACAGACCTACGAGCAGTACTTC.

V is TRBV5-1 and J is TRBJ1-2, with D perhaps matching TRBD1 (5 bases). V lost 2 bases and J 5 bases, leaving 16 bases between the germline ends. Germline V gives CDR1 SGHRS, CDR2 YFSETQ. This CDR3 has 15 residues. CDR3: CASSFEGAESYGYTF. DNA for the CDR3: TGCGCCAGCAGCTTTGAAGGGGCAGAAAGTTATGGCTACACCTTC.

V usage is TRBV7-2 and J usage is TRBJ2-3; TRBD2 might be the D (6 bases). Germline lookup yields CDR1 SGHTA and CDR2 FQGNSA. V lost 4 bases and J 1 base, leaving 15 bases between the germline ends. The CDR3 totals 16 residues. CDR3 sequence (DNA): TGTGCCAGCAGCTGGATGGGCAGGGAGGGCACAGATACGCAGTATTTT. Protein: CASSWMGREGTDTQYF.

J is TRBJ1-1 and V is TRBV7-6; D gene ambiguous. This CDR3 has 15 residues. V was shortened by 5 bases and J by 0 bases, with 13 bases between the two germline ends. CDR1 SGHVS and CDR2 FNYEAQ come from the germline V gene. In nucleotides, the CDR3 is TGTGCCAGCAGCCCAAGGCCGGGGTTGAACACTGAAGCTTTCTTT. This gives the protein CASSPRPGLNTEAFF. Full variable domain (outside the CDR3, taken from reference TRBV7-6 and TRBJ1-1): GAGVSQSPRYKVTKRGQDVALRCDPISGHVSLYWYRQALGQGPEFLTYFNYEAQQDKSGLPNDRFSAERPEGSISTLTIQRTEQRDSAMYRCASSPRPGLNTEAFFGQGTRLTVV.

CDR3 sequence: CASSLGAGWQETQYF. The CDR3 bases are TGTGCCAGCAGCTTGGGGGCGGGGTGGCAAGAGACCCAGTACTTC. The genes are TRBV5-6 and TRBJ2-5, with D possibly TRBD2 on 6 matching bases. The germline CDR1 and CDR2 sequences are SGHDT and YYEEEE. CDR3 length: 15 residues. Trimming took off 0 bases at V and 2 bases at J, with 11 bases between the two ends.

This clone has a handful of counts. The chain is built from TRBV4-3 and TRBJ1-1, with D perhaps TRBD1 (5 bases). Germline V gene lookup returns CDR1 LGHNA and CDR2 YSLEER. The CDR3 length is 15 residues. Trimming removed 0 bases at V and 1 base at J, with 9 bases between. CDR3: CASSQEGLENTEAFF. The CDR3 DNA sequence: TGCGCCAGCAGCCAAGAGGGGCTGGAGAACACTGAAGCTTTCTTT.

CDR3 nucleotide sequence: TGTGCCAGCAGCCAAGATCACGGGATCTATGGCTACACCTTC. Amino acids: CASSQDHGIYGYTF. The gene calls are TRBV3-1 (or the pseudogene TRBV3-2) and TRBJ1-2, with D hard to call. V was shortened by 0 bases and J by 4 bases, with 9 bases between the two germline ends. CDR1 is LGHDT and CDR2 is YNNKEL in the germline V gene (reference sequence). The CDR3 spans 14 residues.

V gene TRBV7-9 combines with J gene TRBJ2-1; weak D call: TRBD2 (6 bases). This CDR3 has 15 residues. V was trimmed by 2 bases and J by 7 bases, leaving 15 bases between them. Germline V gene lookup returns CDR1 SEHNR and CDR2 FQNEAQ (reference sequence). CDR3 sequence reads: CASSLNRRAGNEQFF. The CDR3 bases are TGTGCCAGCAGCTTAAATAGGAGGGCGGGGAATGAGCAGTTCTTC. Together with reference TRBV7-9 and TRBJ2-1, the CDR3 gives the full variable domain: DTGVSQNPRHKITKRGQNVTFRCDPISEHNRLYWYRQTLGQGPEFLTYFQNEAQLEKSRLLSDRFSAERPKGSFSTLEIQRTEQGDSAMYLCASSLNRRAGNEQFFGPGTRLTVL.

The rearrangement joins TRBV7-2 to TRBJ2-1; 7 nucleotides match TRBD1. Looked up from germline, CDR1 is SGHTA and CDR2 is FQGNSA. CDR3 size: 13 residues. V lost 6 bases to trimming and J lost 6 bases; unmatched junction nucleotides: 5. The CDR3 DNA follows: TGTGCCAGCAGTTTATACAGGGGCAATGAGCAGTTCTTC. Residues: CASSLYRGNEQFF.